These 32 T cell receptor beta chains were all obtained from the same sample, sequenced in a study of regulatory T cells in long-lasting Graves disease. The time point: newly diagnosed GD, antithyroid drugs for less than 3 months. The authors made the TCR library using RNA they extracted from PBMCs. HTBI primers from iRepertoire and Arm-PCR of CDR3 regions yielded the TCR beta libraries. From the multiplex PCR reads, TCRdb called clonotypes with MiXCR, one entry per CDR3 protein. The table shows 550,000 to 650,000 distinct CDR3 sequences, with approximately 16% occurring only once. These data were also reused for a study on T cells in Graves' hyperthyroidism and ophthalmopathy.

This specimen consisted of peripheral blood mononuclear cells (PBMCs), obtained at new diagnosis, from a patient treated with antithyroid drugs. The receptor source for this set is a man aged 18 to 30 with Graves disease.

This clonotype occurred many times. The chain has TRBV28 and TRBJ2-1; 9 nucleotides match TRBD2. Trimming removed 6 bases from V and 1 base from J; junction bases left unmatched: 10. CDR1 and CDR2 (germline): MDHEN, SYDVKM. This CDR3 contains 17 residues. In DNA form, the CDR3 reads TGTGCCAGCAGCTATAGCGGGGGAGGGGCTTCCTACAATGAGCAGTTCTTC. Its translation: CASSYSGGGASYNEQFF.

This clonotype was recorded many times. J is TRBJ2-7 and V is TRBV2; 9 nucleotides align to TRBD1. Germline-derived CDR1 and CDR2 are SNHLY and FYNNEI. The J segment lost 2 bases and the V segment lost 0 bases, leaving 2 bases of the junction unmatched. The CDR3 length is 15 residues. CDR3 in DNA: TGTGCCAGCAGTGAAGCGGGACAGGGCCCCTACGAGCAGTACTTC. This encodes CASSEAGQGPYEQYF.

This clonotype appeared many times. The chain uses TRBV6-1 and TRBJ2-3; D not certain. V was shortened by 8 bases and J by 0 bases, with 6 bases between the two germline ends. The CDR3 is 12 amino acids. The germline gives CDR1 MNHNS, CDR2 SASEGT. The CDR3 loop is CASYRSTDTQYF. The CDR3 DNA follows: TGTGCCAGCTATCGGAGCACAGATACGCAGTATTTT.

In its sample, this clonotype was seen many times. V and J are TRBV12-3 or TRBV12-4 and TRBJ2-1; D is perhaps TRBD1 (6 bases). CDR3 length: 16 residues. V was clipped by 7 bases and J by 1 base, with 17 bases between them. The chain's CDR3 is CASNISGELSYNEQFF. CDR3 bases: TGTGCCAGCAACATATCAGGGGAACTTTCCTACAATGAGCAGTTCTTC.

This clonotype turned up a few times. The rearrangement uses TRBV7-2 and TRBJ1-2; weak D call: TRBD1 (6 bases). CDR3 length: 16 amino acids. In germline, CDR1 is SGHTA, CDR2 FQGNSA. The ends were cut back, 2 bases at V and 4 bases at J, with 17 bases in the middle. The DNA for the CDR3 is TGTGCCAGCAGCTTAAATCCTAAGGGGGGGATCTATGGCTACACCTTC. Its translation is CASSLNPKGGIYGYTF.

This clonotype was seen repeatedly, ten times or more. The J gene is TRBJ2-7, the V gene TRBV10-1; D gene ambiguous. Germline loops: CDR1 WNHNN, CDR2 SYGVQD (reference sequence). Trimming removed 9 bases at V and 0 bases at J, with 18 bases between. The CDR3 covers 15 residues. The CDR3 DNA follows: TGCGCCAGTCGGTCACCCCAACGTTTCTCCTACGAGCAGTACTTC. This encodes CASRSPQRFSYEQYF.

The CDR3 sequence is CASSRGASGSADTQYF. The CDR3 DNA follows: TGTGCCAGCAGCCGTGGGGCTAGCGGGAGCGCAGATACGCAGTATTTT. V usage is TRBV27 and J usage is TRBJ2-3; TRBD2 matches 10 bases. Germline V gene data show CDR1 as MNHEY and CDR2 as SMNVEV (reference sequence). Trimming took 6 bases from V and 4 from J; bases not matched to a gene: 10. The CDR3 loop spans 16 amino acids.

The rearrangement uses TRBV20-1 and TRBJ2-3, with 10 bases aligning to TRBD1. This CDR3 is 14 amino acids long. The V gene's germline CDR1 is DFQATT and CDR2 SNEGSKA (reference sequence). The CDR3 nucleotides are TGCAGCGTCGTGGACAGGGGGTTTTCAGATACGCAGTATTTT. It translates to CSVVDRGFSDTQYF.

This clonotype was detected a few times. The chain uses TRBV7-2 and TRBJ2-1; D is unresolved. The germline gives CDR1 SGHTA, CDR2 FQGNSA. V was shortened by 2 bases and J by 7 bases, with 9 bases between the two germline ends. There are 13 residues in the CDR3. The DNA for the CDR3 is TGTGCCAGCAGCTTAAATCTCCTAAATGAGCAGTTCTTC. It codes for CASSLNLLNEQFF.

The rearrangement joins TRBV7-9 to TRBJ1-1, with D maybe TRBD1 (6 bases). V dropped 2 bases and J dropped 10 bases, with 11 bases sitting between them. Germline V gene lookup returns CDR1 SEHNR and CDR2 FQNEAQ (reference sequence). This CDR3 has 12 residues. Written as DNA, the CDR3 is TGTGCCAGCAGCTTATTCGAGACAGGAGCTTTCTTT. Protein product: CASSLFETGAFF. Variable domain in full (rest from reference TRBV7-9 and TRBJ1-1): DTGVSQNPRHKITKRGQNVTFRCDPISEHNRLYWYRQTLGQGPEFLTYFQNEAQLEKSRLLSDRFSAERPKGSFSTLEIQRTEQGDSAMYLCASSLFETGAFFGQGTRLTVV.

The genes are TRBV15 and TRBJ1-5, with no clear D. The germline V gene encodes CDR1 LNHNV and CDR2 YYDKDF (reference sequence). CDR3 size: 15 residues. The V and J ends lost 1 base and 2 bases respectively, with 9 bases between them. CDR3 sequence (DNA): TGTGCCACCAGCAGAGGATGGTCGGGCAATCAGCCCCAGCATTTT. Protein product: CATSRGWSGNQPQHF. Drawing the rest from reference TRBV15 and TRBJ1-5, the complete variable domain is DAMVIQNPRYQVTQFGKPVTLSCSQTLNHNVMYWYQQKSSQAPKLLFHYYDKDFNNEADTPDNFQSRRPNTSFCFLDIRSPGLGDTAMYLCATSRGWSGNQPQHFGDGTRLSIL.

This clonotype was counted ten times or more. The chain couples TRBV6-2 or TRBV6-3 to TRBJ2-7, with TRBD1 matching 7 bases. This CDR3 is built from 15 residues. J gave up 1 base and V 10 bases, and 13 bases lay outside the gene matches. The germline gives CDR1 MNHEY, CDR2 SVGEGT. CDR3 DNA: TGTGCCACCCGTTACGGGACAGCACAGTCCTACGAGCAGTACTTC. It specifies CATRYGTAQSYEQYF.

Worth noting for this clonotype: One end of the junction does not line up with germline, which may come from a read error. The chain employs TRBV4-1 and TRBJ1-5, with 9 bases fitting TRBD1. Per the germline V gene, CDR1 is MGHRA and CDR2 is YSYEKL. This CDR3 is 17 amino acids long. The CDR3 sequence: CASNQDGTGSWYQPQHF. The CDR3 nucleotides read TGCGCCAGCAACCAAGATGGGACAGGGAGTTGGTATCAGCCCCAGCATTTT.

This clonotype appeared a few times. V and J are TRBV3-1 and TRBJ1-3; D gene unclear. The V gene lost 1 base and the J gene lost 0 bases, with 13 bases spanning the gap. Germline CDR1 and CDR2: LGHDT and YNNKEL (reference sequence). The CDR3 has 17 residues. CDR3 bases: TGTGCCAGCAGCCAAGTGGCAGCGAGGTACTCTGGAAACACCATATATTTT. Its protein product is CASSQVAARYSGNTIYF. The full variable domain, with the rest looked up from reference TRBV3-1 and TRBJ1-3, is DTAVSQTPKYLVTQMGNDKSIKCEQNLGHDTMYWYKQDSKKFLKIMFSYNNKELIINETVPNRFSPKSPDKAHLNLHINSLELGDSAVYFCASSQVAARYSGNTIYFGEGSWLTVV.

The chain employs TRBV30 and TRBJ2-7; 10 bases are a match to TRBD1. The CDR3 consists of 14 residues. Germline CDR1 GTSNPN, CDR2 SVGIG (reference sequence). V dropped 0 bases and J dropped 6; count of bases not matched to a gene: 5. The CDR3 region is CAWSVGQGDSEQYF. The CDR3 region has the DNA TGTGCCTGGAGTGTAGGACAGGGGGACTCCGAGCAGTACTTC.

This clonotype was observed many times. The rearrangement joins TRBV28 to TRBJ2-7; 8 nucleotides align to TRBD1. The CDR3 is 16 amino acids. Looked up from germline, CDR1 is MDHEN and CDR2 is SYDVKM. With V trimmed by 5 bases and J by 6 bases, 15 bases remained unmatched. The CDR3 DNA is TGTGCCAGCAGTCTAAACCCGTGGACAGGGAAAGGCGAGCAGTACTTC. Residues: CASSLNPWTGKGEQYF.

This clonotype has at least ten counts. The rearrangement uses TRBV29-1 and TRBJ2-1; TRBD1 aligns across 7 bases. From germline, CDR1 is SQVTM and CDR2 ANQGSEA. The V gene end was trimmed by 8 bases and the J gene end by 2 bases; junction bases not matched to a gene: 12. The CDR3 sequence is 15 residues long. CDR3 sequence (DNA): TGCAGCACATACCTCCGGGACAGAACCTACAATGAGCAGTTCTTC. Protein: CSTYLRDRTYNEQFF.

The J gene is TRBJ2-1, the V gene TRBV19; 9 bases agree with TRBD1. CDR1 and CDR2 from the germline V gene are LNHDA and SQIVND (reference sequence). After removal of 8 bases from V and 1 base from J, the junction contained 6 bases not matched to a gene. The CDR3 has 15 amino acids. CDR3 sequence reads: CASREDRGSYNEQFF. The CDR3 nucleotides are TGTGCCAGTCGCGAGGACAGGGGATCCTACAATGAGCAGTTCTTC.

This clonotype was recorded a few times. The V and J genes are TRBV15 and TRBJ2-1, with TRBD2 matching over 12 bases. The junction had 6 bases not matched to a gene; V was cut back by 3 bases and J by 6 bases. Germline lookup yields CDR1 LNHNV and CDR2 YYDKDF (reference sequence). The CDR3 is 16 residues long. The CDR3 reads CATSSPPGLAGNEQFF. The CDR3 DNA follows: TGTGCCACCAGCAGCCCCCCGGGACTAGCGGGCAATGAGCAGTTCTTC. Using reference TRBV15 and TRBJ2-1 for the parts outside the CDR3, the full variable domain is DAMVIQNPRYQVTQFGKPVTLSCSQTLNHNVMYWYQQKSSQAPKLLFHYYDKDFNNEADTPDNFQSRRPNTSFCFLDIRSPGLGDTAMYLCATSSPPGLAGNEQFFGPGTRLTVL.

This clonotype was picked up many times. V and J are TRBV28 and TRBJ2-7; D ambiguous. V lost 3 bases and J 4 bases, leaving 13 bases between the germline ends. The length of the CDR3 is 14 residues. Germline V gives CDR1 MDHEN, CDR2 SYDVKM. The CDR3 nucleotides read TGTGCCAGCAGTTTGGGGTCTCCCCAATACGAGCAGTACTTC. Protein product: CASSLGSPQYEQYF.

Notes on this clonotype: A much larger clone differs from this one at a single base, so this may be a read error. J is TRBJ2-7 and V is TRBV28; TRBD2 matches at 9 bases. The CDR3 has 15 residues. The V segment lost 6 bases and the J segment 7 bases; nucleotides outside the gene matches: 13. The germline gives CDR1 MDHEN, CDR2 SYDVKM. In DNA, the CDR3 is TGTGCCAGCAGCTCTCTAGCGGGAAGATACAATGAGCAGTACTTC. Residues: CASSSLAGRYNEQYF.

This clonotype has ten or more counts. The CDR3 sequence is CASSLALAGGGTDTQYF. The CDR3 nucleotides are TGTGCCAGCAGCTTAGCACTAGCGGGAGGCGGCACAGATACGCAGTATTTT. V and J are TRBV11-2 and TRBJ2-3; 12 positions agree with TRBD2. The CDR3 loop spans 17 amino acids. Trimming cost V 1 base and J 1 base; bases outside gene matches: 3. Germline V gives CDR1 SGHAT, CDR2 FQNNGV.

This clonotype was counted ten times or more. The chain employs TRBV29-1 and TRBJ2-1; 8 bases map to TRBD1. V shed 5 bases, J shed 0 bases, and the junction held 3 bases outside the gene matches. The CDR3 loop spans 14 amino acids. CDR1 is SQVTM and CDR2 is ANQGSEA in the germline V gene. CDR3 nucleotide sequence: TGCAGCGTTACAGGGGGGAGCTCCTACAATGAGCAGTTCTTC. It codes for CSVTGGSSYNEQFF.

The rearrangement uses TRBV30 and TRBJ2-3; no reliable D call. Germline CDR1 is GTSNPN and CDR2 is SVGIG (reference sequence). This CDR3 region has 11 residues. Between the trimmed V and J ends, which lost 8 bases and 3 bases, there was a span of 9 bases. The CDR3 protein is CATLGTDTQYF. In DNA, the CDR3 is TGTGCCACCCTGGGGACAGATACGCAGTATTTT.

Many counts were recorded for this clonotype. The CDR3 DNA sequence: TGTGCCAGCAGCCCCGTTCTGGGGGGGTACGAGCAGTACTTC. Translating gives CASSPVLGGYEQYF. The gene calls are TRBV3-1 and TRBJ2-7; 7 bases align to TRBD2. The CDR3 spans 14 residues. After removal of 4 bases from V and 4 bases from J, the junction contained 7 bases not matched to a gene. Germline lookup yields CDR1 LGHDT and CDR2 YNNKEL (reference sequence).

This clonotype came up many times. The chain links TRBV7-9 to TRBJ1-5, with TRBD1 identical over 7 bases. The germline V gene has CDR1 SEHNR and CDR2 FQNEAQ (reference sequence). The V and J ends lost 5 bases and 5 bases, in that order; junction bases with no gene match: 6. The CDR3 totals 14 residues. The CDR3 protein is CASSQQGRYQPQHF. DNA of the CDR3: TGTGCCAGCAGCCAACAGGGGCGTTATCAGCCCCAGCATTTT.

There are a few counts of this clonotype. The V gene is TRBV15, the J gene TRBJ2-7; TRBD1 matches at 8 bases. CDR1 is LNHNV and CDR2 is YYDKDF in the germline V gene (reference sequence). This CDR3 spans 14 amino acids. V was pared by 4 bases and J by 4 bases, with 6 bases of the junction left unmatched. The CDR3 here is CATSMQDREYEQYF. CDR3 DNA: TGTGCCACCAGCATGCAGGACAGGGAATACGAGCAGTACTTC.

The table lists this clonotype with many counts. The chain links TRBV2 to TRBJ2-7, with D tentatively TRBD2 (7 bases). CDR1 and CDR2 from the germline V gene are SNHLY and FYNNEI. The CDR3 has 15 amino acids. With 2 bases removed from V and 4 bases from J, the gap between germline ends came to 15 bases. CDR3 in DNA: TGTGCCAGCAGTGAAACGGGGGGCGCGAGATACGAGCAGTACTTC. As protein: CASSETGGARYEQYF.

At least ten counts were recorded for this clonotype. V and J are TRBV20-1 and TRBJ2-5, with 9 bases aligning to TRBD2. With V trimmed by 3 bases and J by 5 bases, 10 bases remained unmatched. CDR1 is DFQATT and CDR2 is SNEGSKA in the germline V gene (reference sequence). The CDR3 runs 15 residues. In DNA form, the CDR3 reads TGCAGTGCTAGGGACGCGGGGGGGGTCGGGGAGACCCAGTACTTC. It encodes CSARDAGGVGETQYF.

This clonotype was seen ten or more times. The chain couples TRBV2 to TRBJ2-3; a weak D match, TRBD2 (5 bases). Germline CDR1 reads SNHLY; CDR2 reads FYNNEI. CDR3 length equals 12 residues. Trimming removed 3 bases from V and 10 bases from J, with 11 bases in between. The CDR3 loop reads CASSELAAAQYF. Here the CDR3 DNA reads TGTGCCAGCAGTGAGCTAGCAGCGGCGCAGTATTTT.

The J gene is TRBJ2-5, the V gene TRBV19; D is uncertain. This CDR3 comprises 13 residues. CDR1 is LNHDA and CDR2 is SQIVND in the germline V gene (reference sequence). Trimming took 5 bases from V and 5 from J, leaving 12 bases between them. The CDR3, as DNA: TGTGCCAGTAGTCCAACCACTGAGGAGACCCAGTACTTC. It translates to CASSPTTEETQYF.

This clonotype was seen ten or more times. V usage is TRBV18 and J usage is TRBJ1-4, with TRBD1 matching 12 bases. Germline V CDR1 and CDR2: KGHSH, LQKENI. This CDR3 has 17 amino acids. V dropped 3 bases and J dropped 6; count of bases not matched to a gene: 8. CDR3 sequence (DNA): TGTGCCAGCTCACCGCTACGGGGACAGGGGGCTGATGAAAAACTGTTTTTT. Its translation: CASSPLRGQGADEKLFF.